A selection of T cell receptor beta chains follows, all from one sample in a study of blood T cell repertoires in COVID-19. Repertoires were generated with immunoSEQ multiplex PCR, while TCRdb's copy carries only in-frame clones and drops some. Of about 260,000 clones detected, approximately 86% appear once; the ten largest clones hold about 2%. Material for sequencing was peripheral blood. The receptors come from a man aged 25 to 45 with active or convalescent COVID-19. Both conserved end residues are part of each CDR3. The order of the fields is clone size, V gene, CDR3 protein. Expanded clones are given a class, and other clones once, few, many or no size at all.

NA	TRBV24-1	CATSDPLPQTVTNEKLFF
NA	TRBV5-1	CASSSGELETQYF
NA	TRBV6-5	CASTSRDRSNYGYTF
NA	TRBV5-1	CASTDNAVLNTEAFF
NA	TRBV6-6	CASSYRTGKHGYTF
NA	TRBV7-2	CASSLVASGGYNHEQFF
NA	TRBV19	CASSKGGVGANVLTF
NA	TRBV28	CASSGSTTDSGNTIYF
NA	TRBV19	CASSPGLYNEQFF
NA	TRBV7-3	CASSLFPGQSYNEQFF
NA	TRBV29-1	CSVGLAGGEQFF
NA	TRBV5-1	CASSLGSARGYYGYTF
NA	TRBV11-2	CASSLASGLQYF
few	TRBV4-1	CASSPGTANQPQHF
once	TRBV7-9	CASSLDGGPDTQYF